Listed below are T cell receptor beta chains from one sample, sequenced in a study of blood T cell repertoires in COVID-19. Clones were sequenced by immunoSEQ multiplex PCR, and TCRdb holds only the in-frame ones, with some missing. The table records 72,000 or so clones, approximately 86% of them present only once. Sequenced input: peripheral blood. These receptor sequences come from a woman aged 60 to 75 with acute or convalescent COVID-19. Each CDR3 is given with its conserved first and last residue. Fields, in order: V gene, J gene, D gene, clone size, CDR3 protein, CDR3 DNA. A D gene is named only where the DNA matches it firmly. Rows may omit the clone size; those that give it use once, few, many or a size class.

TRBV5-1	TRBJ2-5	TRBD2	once	CASSLGGSGGQETQYF	TGCGCCAGCAGCTTGGGAGGTAGCGGGGGACAAGAGACCCAGTACTTC
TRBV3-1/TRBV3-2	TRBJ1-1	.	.	CASSSTGDTEAFF	TGTGCCAGCAGCTCGACAGGAGACACTGAAGCTTTCTTT
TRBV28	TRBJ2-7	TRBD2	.	CASRDGRSGNEQYF	TGTGCCAGCAGGGATGGACGGAGCGGGAACGAGCAGTACTTC
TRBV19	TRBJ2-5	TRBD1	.	CASSRRGTGVQETQYF	TGTGCCAGTAGTAGACGGGGCACAGGGGTTCAAGAGACCCAGTACTTC
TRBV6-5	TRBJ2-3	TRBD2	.	CASGWGTRSPDTQYF	TGTGCCAGCGGGTGGGGGACTAGGAGCCCAGATACGCAGTATTTT
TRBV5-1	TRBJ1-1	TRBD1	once	CASSLSGTGATEAFF	TGCGCCAGCAGCCTGTCCGGGACAGGGGCCACTGAAGCTTTCTTT
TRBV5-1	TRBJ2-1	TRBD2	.	CASTPSGGVYNEQFF	TGCGCCAGCACCCCTAGCGGGGGAGTATACAATGAGCAGTTCTTC
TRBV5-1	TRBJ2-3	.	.	CASSLVQPTDTQYF	TGCGCCAGCAGCTTGGTACAGCCCACAGATACGCAGTATTTT
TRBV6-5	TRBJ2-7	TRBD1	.	CASRDRGSYEQYF	TGTGCCAGCAGGGACAGGGGCTCCTACGAGCAGTACTTC
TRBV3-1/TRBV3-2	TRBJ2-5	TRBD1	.	CASSHRDRGYEETQYF	TGTGCCAGCAGCCACCGGGACAGGGGATACGAAGAGACCCAGTACTTC
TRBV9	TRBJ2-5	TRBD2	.	CASSEAGEETQYF	TGTGCCAGCAGCGAGGCGGGGGAAGAGACCCAGTACTTC
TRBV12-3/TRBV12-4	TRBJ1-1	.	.	CASSLYAFAEAFF	TGTGCCAGCAGTTTATACGCGTTTGCTGAAGCTTTCTTT
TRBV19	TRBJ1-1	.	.	CASRPQLPASGEAFF	TGTGCCAGTAGACCGCAGCTTCCGGCTAGTGGTGAAGCTTTCTTT
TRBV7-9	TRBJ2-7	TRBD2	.	CASSSPTSGGLLEQYF	TGTGCCAGCAGCTCTCCGACTAGCGGGGGCCTCCTCGAGCAGTACTTC